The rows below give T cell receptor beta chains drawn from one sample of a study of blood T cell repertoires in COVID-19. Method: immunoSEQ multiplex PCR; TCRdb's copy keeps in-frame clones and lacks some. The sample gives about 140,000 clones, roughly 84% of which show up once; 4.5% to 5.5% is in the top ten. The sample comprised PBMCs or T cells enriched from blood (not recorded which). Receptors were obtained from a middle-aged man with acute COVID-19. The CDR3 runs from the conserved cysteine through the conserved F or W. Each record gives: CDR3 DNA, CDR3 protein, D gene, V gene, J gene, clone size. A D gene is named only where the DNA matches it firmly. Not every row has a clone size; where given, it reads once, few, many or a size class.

TGTGCCAGCAGCCAAGTACGGGGGACCTACACCGGGGAGCTGTTTTTT,CASSQVRGTYTGELFF,.,TRBV3-1/TRBV3-2,TRBJ2-2,once
TGTGCCAGCAGCTTGGCAGGGAAAGTCAATCAGCCCCAGCATTTT,CASSLAGKVNQPQHF,.,TRBV5-6,TRBJ1-5,.
TGCGCCAGCAGGATGGGACTAGCGGGGGCAGATACGCAGTATTTT,CASRMGLAGADTQYF,TRBD2,TRBV5-1,TRBJ2-3,once
TGTGCCAGCAGCCAACGACTAGCGGCTACCCCCTACGAGCAGTACTTC,CASSQRLAATPYEQYF,TRBD2,TRBV7-8,TRBJ2-7,.
TGCGCCAGCAGCTTCGAAGGGGGCAATGAGCAGTTCTTC,CASSFEGGNEQFF,.,TRBV5-1,TRBJ2-1,.
TGTGCCAGCAGTCCATATAAGCCCCCGCCTTATAATTCACCCCTCCACTTT,CASSPYKPPPYNSPLHF,.,TRBV28,TRBJ1-6,.
TGTGCCAGCAGCTCAAAACCACAGGGCCTCCAGTTCTTC,CASSSKPQGLQFF,.,TRBV7-8,TRBJ2-1,.
TGCGCCAGCAGCCAAGTCGGGGACAGACAAGAGACCCAGTACTTC,CASSQVGDRQETQYF,TRBD1,TRBV4-3,TRBJ2-5,.
TGTGCCAGCAGTGTCGGGGCAACTAATGAAAAACTGTTTTTT,CASSVGATNEKLFF,.,TRBV2,TRBJ1-4,once
TGTGCCAGCAGTTACTCGAAGGGGGCCTCACCCCTCCACTTT,CASSYSKGASPLHF,TRBD1,TRBV6-6,TRBJ1-6,.
TGTGCCAGCGGCCCCGGGACAAATGAGCAGTTCTTC,CASGPGTNEQFF,.,TRBV7-2,TRBJ2-1,.
TGTGCCAGCACCCAGAGGGGGCCAGCCTACGAGCAGTACTTC,CASTQRGPAYEQYF,TRBD1,TRBV28,TRBJ2-7,.
TGTGCCAGCAGCAAAAAACGAGGGATGAGAGATGAACACTGTGAAGCTTTCTTT,CASSKKRGMRDEHCEAFF,.,TRBV21-1,TRBJ1-1,.
TGTGCCAGTAGTATGCGGGTCAGAGAAAATGAGCAGTTCTTC,CASSMRVRENEQFF,.,TRBV19,TRBJ2-1,.
TGTGCCAGCAGCGTAGGTCAGGCCACTGAAGCTTTCTTT,CASSVGQATEAFF,.,TRBV9,TRBJ1-1,.
TGTGCCAGCAGTGAATATAACAGGGACTACGAGCAGTACTTC,CASSEYNRDYEQYF,.,TRBV25-1,TRBJ2-7,.
TGTGCCAGCTGCGCGGTCACAACAGGGGGAGCGAACACTGAAGCTTTCTTT,CASCAVTTGGANTEAFF,TRBD1,TRBV28,TRBJ1-1,.
TGTGCCAGCAGTTTGGGGAGAGAATTTAATCAGCCCCAGCATTTT,CASSLGREFNQPQHF,.,TRBV28,TRBJ1-5,.
TGTGCCAGCAGCTCACGACAGGTCTCCGAAGCTTTCTTT,CASSSRQVSEAFF,.,TRBV7-2,TRBJ1-1,once
TGTGCCATCACAAGCGGACAGGGGATCGACGAGCAGTACTTC,CAITSGQGIDEQYF,TRBD1,TRBV10-3,TRBJ2-7,few
TGCGCCACCTACGGACAAGCTGGAAACACCATATATTTT,CATYGQAGNTIYF,.,TRBV10-2,TRBJ1-3,.
TGTGCCACCAGCAGAGAGCCGCAGGTCGGTACTGAAGCTTTCTTT,CATSREPQVGTEAFF,.,TRBV15,TRBJ1-1,.
TGTGCCTGGAGTGTGGAGGGTTGGTGGCAGCCCCAGCATTTT,CAWSVEGWWQPQHF,.,TRBV30,TRBJ1-5,.
TGTGCCAGCAGCTTAACCCGGAGGAGCACTGAAGCTTTCTTT,CASSLTRRSTEAFF,.,TRBV11-2,TRBJ1-1,.
TGTGCCAGCAGCCTAGAGCGGACAGTCTCTGGGGCCAACGTCCTGACTTTC,CASSLERTVSGANVLTF,.,TRBV9,TRBJ2-6,.
TGTGCCAGCAGCATGTGGACTAGCGGGGGAACAGATACGCAGTATTTT,CASSMWTSGGTDTQYF,TRBD2,TRBV5-6,TRBJ2-3,.
TGCGCCAGCAGCCAGGGGAGCCGGGCCTCCGGCCATGAGCAGTTCTTC,CASSQGSRASGHEQFF,.,TRBV4-1,TRBJ2-1,.
TGTGCCAGCAGCGCCACCGGGACAAATTACCAAGAGACCCAGTACTTC,CASSATGTNYQETQYF,.,TRBV9,TRBJ2-5,once
TGCAGTGTATTCGCCAGGGAAGCTTTCTTT,CSVFAREAFF,.,TRBV20-1,TRBJ1-1,.
TGTGCCAGCAGCCAACCTACCGACAGGCCCTCACCGGGAACCCAGTACTTC,CASSQPTDRPSPGTQYF,.,TRBV14,TRBJ2-5,.
TGTGCCAGCAGCCGGACAGGGGACTCTGGGGCCAACGTCCTGACTTTC,CASSRTGDSGANVLTF,TRBD1,TRBV28,TRBJ2-6,.
TGTGCCAGCAGCTTGACCCAGGGGGCTAGCCGGGGTAAAGAGCAGTTCTTC,CASSLTQGASRGKEQFF,TRBD1,TRBV11-2,TRBJ2-1,few
TGCAGTGCTAGTGGGGTGAGGGGGACAGATACGCAGTATTTT,CSASGVRGTDTQYF,.,TRBV20-1,TRBJ2-3,.
TGTGCCAGCAGCCAGGAATCAGCTTTCTTT,CASSQESAFF,.,TRBV7-9,TRBJ1-1,few
TGTGCCGGAGGATCTGGGGCCAACGTCCTGACTTTC,CAGGSGANVLTF,.,TRBV6-5,TRBJ2-6,.
TGTGCCAGCAGCTTACGGGTAGCGGGATCCTACGAGCAGTACTTC,CASSLRVAGSYEQYF,TRBD2,TRBV11-2,TRBJ2-7,.